The sequence of this TCR beta chain was determined in a study of blood T cell repertoires in COVID-19. TCRdb keeps only in-frame clones here, not all; method: immunoSEQ multiplex PCR. The sample lists fewer than 350,000 clones, approximately 84% occurring once. This CDR3 is 13 amino acids long. V was cut by 1 base and J by 11 bases, with 15 bases left in between. Germline V gives CDR1 MDHEN, CDR2 SYDVKM. This receptor was taken from a woman aged 25-40 years who had recovered from COVID-19. Source material: peripheral blood. This chain joins TRBV28 and TRBJ2-7; the D gene is possibly TRBD1 (5 bases). The chain's CDR3 is CASSLSGAAFEYF. CDR3 in DNA: TGTGCCAGCAGTTTATCTGGGGCCGCCTTCGAGTACTTC. Filled out from reference TRBV28 and TRBJ2-7, the complete variable domain reads DVKVTQSSRYLVKRTGEKVFLECVQDMDHENMFWYRQDPGLGLRLIYFSYDVKMKEKGDIPEGYSVSREKKERFSLILESASTNQTSMYLCASSLSGAAFEYFGPGTRLTVT.